Following are 16 T cell receptor beta chains from one sample sequenced in a study of CD8 T cells in ankylosing spondylitis. TCRdb ran MiXCR on the 5' RACE reads and lists one entry per CDR3 protein. Counted here are about 240,000 distinct CDR3 sequences, around 8% occurring once; the ten biggest clones make up around 4.4%. The specimen sequenced was blood, either unsorted or a sorted T cell fraction (not recorded which). The origin of the receptors is a female donor with ankylosing spondylitis or in good health (not recorded which).

This clonotype was observed many times. This chain uses TRBV5-6 with TRBJ2-2; D not certain. Germline V CDR1 and CDR2: SGHDT, YYEEEE. The CDR3 is made up of 15 amino acids. V dropped 2 bases and J dropped 8 bases, with 16 bases sitting between them. The CDR3, as DNA: TGTGCCAGCAGCTTTGTTTCGGAATTGAAAGGGGAGCTGTTTTTT. It yields the protein CASSFVSELKGELFF.

The sample holds many counts of this clonotype. J is TRBJ1-1 and V is TRBV19; 7 bases match TRBD1. CDR1 and CDR2 from the germline V gene are LNHDA and SQIVND (reference sequence). The CDR3 is made up of 16 amino acids. V dropped 5 bases and J dropped 3; count of bases not matched to a gene: 12. Here the CDR3 DNA reads TGTGCCAGTAGTCCCCTGGACAGGACGGATTACACTGAAGCTTTCTTT. Translated: CASSPLDRTDYTEAFF. The variable domain in full, completed from reference TRBV19 and TRBJ1-1, reads DGGITQSPKYLFRKEGQNVTLSCEQNLNHDAMYWYRQDPGQGLRLIYYSQIVNDFQKGDIAEGYSVSREKKESFPLTVTSAQKNPTAFYLCASSPLDRTDYTEAFFGQGTRLTVV.

Ten or more counts support this clonotype. The J gene is TRBJ2-3, the V gene TRBV20-1; D is uncertain. V was cut by 6 bases and J by 6 bases, with 16 bases left in between. The germline CDR1 and CDR2 sequences are DFQATT and SNEGSKA (reference sequence). The CDR3 length is 13 residues. CDR3 amino acids: CSATGVLLDTQYF. In DNA, the CDR3 is TGCAGTGCAACTGGGGTCCTCCTGGATACGCAGTATTTT.

Note on this clonotype: At one end, the junction sequence differs from germline, possibly due to a read error. The V gene is TRBV7-6, the J gene TRBJ1-1; tentative D call: TRBD1 (6 bases). This CDR3 contains 13 residues. The germline V gene encodes CDR1 SGHVS and CDR2 FNYEAQ. CDR3 in DNA: TGTGCCAGCAGCTTAAGGGGGAGCACTGAAGTTTTCTTT. This encodes CASSLRGSTEVFF. The variable domain in full, with the rest retrieved from reference TRBV7-6 and TRBJ1-1, is GAGVSQSPRYKVTKRGQDVALRCDPISGHVSLYWYRQALGQGPEFLTYFNYEAQQDKSGLPNDRFSAERPEGSISTLTIQRTEQRDSAMYRCASSLRGSTEVFFGQGTRLTVV.

This clonotype was observed a handful of times. CDR3 DNA sequence: TGTGCCAGCAGTTTGAGGGAAACGGCTGAAGCTTTCTTT. Translation: CASSLRETAEAFF. This chain joins TRBV27 and TRBJ1-1; no firm D call. Germline assignment: CDR1 MNHEY and CDR2 SMNVEV (reference sequence). Between the trimmed V and J ends, which lost 3 bases and 6 bases, there was a span of 11 bases. The CDR3 runs to 13 residues.

This clonotype was found many times. The gene calls are TRBV25-1 and TRBJ2-1, with D tentatively TRBD1 (6 bases). V shed 6 bases and J shed 6 bases, with 15 bases lying between them. The CDR3 is made up of 14 amino acids. CDR1 is MGHDK and CDR2 is SYGVNS in the germline V gene. CDR3 loop: CASRKQGEGNEQFF. CDR3 nucleotide sequence: TGTGCCAGCAGAAAACAGGGTGAGGGCAATGAGCAGTTCTTC.

Ten or more counts support this clonotype. The chain links TRBV5-5 to TRBJ2-6; no clear D gene. V was cut by 0 bases and J by 0 bases, with 4 bases left in between. Germline V gives CDR1 SGHKS, CDR2 YYEKEE (reference sequence). This CDR3 has 15 residues. CDR3 residues: CASSLGASGANVLTF. The CDR3 DNA is TGTGCCAGCAGCTTGGGAGCCTCTGGGGCCAACGTCCTGACTTTC.

In its sample, this clonotype was seen many times. This sequence joins TRBV29-1 and TRBJ2-6, with 8 bases matching TRBD2. CDR1 is SQVTM and CDR2 is ANQGSEA in the germline V gene. This CDR3 region has 16 residues. V shed 4 bases, J shed 2 bases, and the junction held 7 bases outside the gene matches. CDR3 in DNA: TGCAGCGTTGCTCGGGGACTAGAGGCTGGGGCCAACGTCCTGACTTTC. As protein: CSVARGLEAGANVLTF.

In its sample, this clonotype was seen many times. The chain links TRBV7-6 to TRBJ2-1; D is possibly TRBD1 (6 bases). The ends were cut back, 0 bases at V and 3 bases at J, with 21 bases in the middle. CDR3 length: 19 amino acids. Germline V gene data show CDR1 as SGHVS and CDR2 as FNYEAQ. CDR3 DNA: TGTGCCAGCAGCTTAGCGGTTACCGCTTCGGGACAAAACTACAATGAGCAGTTCTTC. Its translation: CASSLAVTASGQNYNEQFF.

This clonotype was seen ten or more times. The V call is TRBV15, the J call TRBJ2-1; 8 bases are a match to TRBD2. The V gene end was trimmed by 5 bases and the J gene end by 5 bases; junction bases not matched to a gene: 5. Germline loops: CDR1 LNHNV, CDR2 YYDKDF (reference sequence). The CDR3 runs to 14 residues. The CDR3 DNA follows: TGTGCCACCAGCGTAATACTAGCGGACAATGAGCAGTTCTTC. This encodes CATSVILADNEQFF.

About this clonotype itself: This may arise from a read error, as a much more abundant clone is one base away. This chain joins TRBV9 and TRBJ2-7, with 8 bases matching TRBD1. This CDR3 contains 15 residues. The V gene's germline CDR1 is SGDLS and CDR2 YYNGEE. The CDR3 nucleotides are TGTGTCAGCAGCGTAGAGGGACAGGAGGTCTACGAGCAGTACTTC. Encoded protein: CVSSVEGQEVYEQYF. The complete variable domain, with remaining parts taken from reference TRBV9 and TRBJ2-7, reads DSGVTQTPKHLITATGQRVTLRCSPRSGDLSVYWYQQSLDQGLQFLIQYYNGEERAKGNILERFSAQQFPDLHSELNLSSLELGDSALYFCVSSVEGQEVYEQYFGPGTRLTVT.

This clonotype has a count of ten or more. V is TRBV9 and J is TRBJ1-2; D unclear. CDR1 and CDR2 from the germline V gene are SGDLS and YYNGEE. The length of the CDR3 is 12 residues. Trimming removed 0 bases at V and 3 bases at J, with 3 bases between. CDR3 nucleotide sequence: TGTGCCAGCAGCGTAGGAGACTATGGCTACACCTTC. It is translated as CASSVGDYGYTF.

To note about this clonotype: This may be a read error, as it is one base from a much larger clone. This chain connects TRBV20-1 to TRBJ2-5, with 13 bases aligning to TRBD2. Germline CDR1 reads DFQATT; CDR2 reads SNEGSKA (reference sequence). This CDR3 contains 16 residues. This CDR3 reads CCARGLAGANQETQYF. DNA of the CDR3: TGCTGTGCTAGAGGACTAGCGGGAGCTAACCAAGAGACCCAGTACTTC.

The V and J genes are TRBV7-2 and TRBJ2-7, with no clear D. Trimming shortened V by 3 bases and J by 0 bases, and 12 bases separated the two germline ends. The CDR3 covers 15 residues. Looked up from germline, CDR1 is SGHTA and CDR2 is FQGNSA. As DNA, the CDR3 is TGTGCCAGCAGCTTGGTTTCTGGAAGCTCCTACGAGCAGTACTTC. It is translated as CASSLVSGSSYEQYF.

V and J are TRBV2 and TRBJ1-5; D ambiguous. The germline gives CDR1 SNHLY, CDR2 FYNNEI. With 8 bases removed from V and 2 bases from J, the gap between germline ends came to 16 bases. The CDR3 totals 15 residues. The CDR3 DNA follows: TGTGCCAGCGAACCGGACCCGGTGGGCAATCAGCCCCAGCATTTT. This translates into CASEPDPVGNQPQHF.

At least ten counts were recorded for this clonotype. The chain recombines TRBV6-1 with TRBJ2-1, with D possibly TRBD1 on 5 matching bases. This CDR3 has 14 residues. CDR1 and CDR2 (germline): MNHNS, SASEGT. Trimming cost V 6 bases and J 4 bases, with 13 bases left between them. CDR3 nucleotides: TGTGCCAGCAGGGCGATGGGGCGGTACAATGAGCAGTTCTTC. Translated: CASRAMGRYNEQFF.